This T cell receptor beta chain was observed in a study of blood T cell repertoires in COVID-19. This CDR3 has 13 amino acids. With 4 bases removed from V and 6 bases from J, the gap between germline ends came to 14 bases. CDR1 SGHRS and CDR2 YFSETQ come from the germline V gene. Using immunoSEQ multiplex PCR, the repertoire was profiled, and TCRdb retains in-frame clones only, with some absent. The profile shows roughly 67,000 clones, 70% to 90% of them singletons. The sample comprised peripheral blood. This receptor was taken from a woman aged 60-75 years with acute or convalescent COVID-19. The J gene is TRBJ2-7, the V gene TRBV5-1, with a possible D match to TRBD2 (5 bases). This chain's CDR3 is CASSPPRRGEQYV. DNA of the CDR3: TGCGCCAGCAGCCCCCCCCGCCGGGGCGAGCAGTACGTC.